A selection of T cell receptor beta chains follows, all from one sample in a study of human T cells and chemical hapten exposure. TCRdb fed the RACE reads into MiXCR, producing one record per CDR3 protein. The sample records approximately 370,000 distinct CDR3 sequences, approximately 5.8% being singletons. The source was whole blood, collected in connection with sensitization to the hapten diphenylcyclopropenone (DPC). These TCRs come from a woman in her late teens or twenties with alopecia areata. Some clones in this sample may be carry-over from other donors' samples. The CDR3 runs from the conserved cysteine through the conserved F or W. The order of the fields is J gene, D gene, CDR3 length, clone size, V gene, CDR3 DNA, CDR3 protein. The D gene is left open where the match is weak. Clone size is given for some rows only: seen once, a few or many times, or a class if the clone is expanded.

>TRBJ1-6|TRBD1|13|many|TRBV6-2/TRBV6-3
TGTGCCAGCACGACAGGGCGTCAGTCACCCCTCCACTTT
CASTTGRQSPLHF
>TRBJ1-4|NA|15|few|TRBV7-2
TGTGCCAGCAGCTTCGGAGGGAGACTTAATGAAAAACTGTTTTTT
CASSFGGRLNEKLFF
>TRBJ1-2|TRBD1|16|few|TRBV5-4
TGTGCCAGCAGCATACCGGGACAGGGCATTAACTATGGCTACACCTTC
CASSIPGQGINYGYTF
>TRBJ2-2|TRBD2|20|NA|TRBV27
TGTGCCAGCAGTTTAGGCCTAGCGGGGGCCCTACTGCCGAACACCGGGGAGCTGTTTTTT
CASSLGLAGALLPNTGELFF
>TRBJ1-1|TRBD1|15|few|TRBV20-1
TGCAGTGCTAATGTTCTAAGACAGGGGGACACTGAAGCTTTCTTT
CSANVLRQGDTEAFF
>TRBJ2-3|NA|15|many|TRBV7-9
TGTGCCAGCAGCCTACAGGGGGGGCCCACAGATACGCAGTATTTT
CASSLQGGPTDTQYF
>TRBJ1-6|TRBD1|17|few|TRBV7-2
TGTGCCAGCAGTTTTACTTTGGCCGGGACAGGGAATTCACCCCTCCACTTT
CASSFTLAGTGNSPLHF
>TRBJ1-2|NA|16|many|TRBV5-5
TGTGCCAGCAGCTTGGGTCTCGGTCAGCCTAACTATGGCTACACCTTC
CASSLGLGQPNYGYTF
>TRBJ1-1|NA|14|few|TRBV5-1
TGCGCCAGCAGCTTACCGACAGGGAACACTGAAGCTTTCTTT
CASSLPTGNTEAFF
>TRBJ1-6|NA|16|NA|TRBV2
TGTGCCAGCAGTGAAAGATCTGGACAGTATAATTCACCCCTCCACTTT
CASSERSGQYNSPLHF
>TRBJ2-2|NA|13|many|TRBV6-6
TGTGCCAGCACCGGGGGAAACACCGGGGAGCTGTTTTTT
CASTGGNTGELFF
>TRBJ2-7|NA|16|NA|TRBV11-3
TGTGCCAGCAGCTTATGCGGGACTGTTAGCTCCTACGAGCAGTACTTC
CASSLCGTVSSYEQYF
>TRBJ1-4|TRBD1|15|few|TRBV3-1
TGTGCCAGCAGCCCAACCGGGACAGGGAGTGAAAAACTGTTTTTT
CASSPTGTGSEKLFF
>TRBJ2-1|TRBD2|15|many|TRBV9
TGTGCCAGCAGCGCTAGCGGGGGTTCCTACAATGAGCAGTTCTTC
CASSASGGSYNEQFF
>TRBJ2-7|NA|12|many|TRBV5-1
TGCGCCAGCAGCACGGGCGTGGCCGAGCAGTACTTC
CASSTGVAEQYF
>TRBJ2-5|NA|16|few|TRBV5-1
TGCGCCAGCAGCTTGGGGGGCAGGGTGTTTGGAGAGACCCAGTACTTC
CASSLGGRVFGETQYF
>TRBJ1-1|NA|15|many|TRBV7-2
TGTGCCAGCAGCTTAGATTTGCAGCCGAACACTGAAGCTTTCTTT
CASSLDLQPNTEAFF
>TRBJ1-4|TRBD1|14|many|TRBV28
TGTGCCAGCACGCAACAGGGGGCTGATGAAAAACTGTTTTTT
CASTQQGADEKLFF
>TRBJ1-2|NA|13|few|TRBV7-9
TGTGCCAGCAGCGAACCAATGACAACTGGCTACACCTTC
CASSEPMTTGYTF
>TRBJ1-4|NA|13|NA|TRBV6-1
TGTGCCAGCAGTGAGGGTTGGAGAGAAAAACTGTTTTTT
CASSEGWREKLFF
>TRBJ2-2|NA|16|few|TRBV3-1
TGTGCCAGCAGCCCGTCAGGGTCCGCGAACACCGGGGAGCTGTTTTTT
CASSPSGSANTGELFF